The 3 T cell receptor beta chains listed next were all sequenced from one sample in a study of blood T cell repertoires in COVID-19. TCRdb's copy holds only in-frame clones and misses some; the assay was immunoSEQ multiplex PCR. The repertoire holds roughly 160,000 clones, with 86% as singletons. Specimen: peripheral blood. These receptor sequences come from a man aged 18 to 29 with acute or convalescent COVID-19.

The rearrangement links TRBV19 to TRBJ2-2, with 8 bases matching TRBD1. The CDR3 is 15 residues long. Trimming took 6 bases from V and 3 from J; bases not matched to a gene: 6. The germline V gene encodes CDR1 LNHDA and CDR2 SQIVND (reference sequence). DNA of the CDR3: TGTGCCAGTAGGACCATGACAGGGGACACCGGGGAGCTGTTTTTT. It encodes CASRTMTGDTGELFF.

The gene calls are TRBV11-2 and TRBJ2-1, with 7 positions matching TRBD2. V lost 6 bases and J lost 8; bases outside the gene matches: 4. Germline V gene sequence: CDR1 SGHAT, CDR2 FQNNGV. There are 12 residues in the CDR3. The CDR3 region is CASSTSAYEQFF. CDR3 nucleotide sequence: TGTGCCAGCAGTACTAGCGCTTATGAGCAGTTCTTC.

The J gene is TRBJ2-7, the V gene TRBV9; 7 bases are a match to TRBD2. This CDR3 contains 15 residues. CDR1 and CDR2 from the germline V gene are SGDLS and YYNGEE. Trimming cost V 4 bases and J 4 bases; bases outside gene matches: 11. The DNA for the CDR3 is TGTGCCAGCAGCTCCCAGGCGGGGGTTTCGTACGAGCAGTACTTC. Translated: CASSSQAGVSYEQYF.